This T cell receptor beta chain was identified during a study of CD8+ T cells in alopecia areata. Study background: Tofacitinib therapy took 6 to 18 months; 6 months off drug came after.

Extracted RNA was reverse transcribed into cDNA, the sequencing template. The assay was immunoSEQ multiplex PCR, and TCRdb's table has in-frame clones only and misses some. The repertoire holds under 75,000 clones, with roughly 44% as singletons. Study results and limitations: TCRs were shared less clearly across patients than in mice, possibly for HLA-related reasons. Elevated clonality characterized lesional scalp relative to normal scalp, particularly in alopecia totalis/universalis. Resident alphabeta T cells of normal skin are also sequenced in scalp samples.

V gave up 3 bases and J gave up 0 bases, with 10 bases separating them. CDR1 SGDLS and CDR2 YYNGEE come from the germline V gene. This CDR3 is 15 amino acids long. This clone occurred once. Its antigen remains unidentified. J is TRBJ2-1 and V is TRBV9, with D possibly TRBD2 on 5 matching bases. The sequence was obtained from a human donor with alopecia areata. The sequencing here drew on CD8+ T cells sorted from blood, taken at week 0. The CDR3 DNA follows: TGTGCCAGCAGCGCCGGACTGAGCTCCTACAATGAGCAGTTCTTC. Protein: CASSAGLSSYNEQFF.